The clone carrying this T cell receptor beta chain was seen a few times. Produced via immunoSEQ multiplex PCR; TCRdb's table is partial and in-frame only. Of some 370,000 clones in the sample, about 87% were seen once. Trimming stripped 3 bases from V and 7 bases from J, with 13 bases between. From germline, CDR1 is DFQATT and CDR2 SNEGSKA (reference sequence). The CDR3 spans 14 residues. The Seattle site enrolled patients during active infection and followed them longitudinally. This entry comes from a study of blood T cell repertoires in COVID-19. V and J are TRBV20-1 and TRBJ1-6; no clear D. The clonotype comes from a woman aged 30 to 39 with COVID-19, enrolled during active disease. Sequencing was performed on peripheral blood. CDR3 sequence (DNA): TGCAGTGCTAGTTTCGGCAGTAGCAATTCACCCCTCCACTTT. It encodes CSASFGSSNSPLHF.